These T cell receptor beta chains were read from a single sample in a study of cytomegalovirus exposure and HLA in healthy donors. Libraries were prepared by immunoSEQ multiplex PCR; TCRdb keeps only in-frame clonotypes and omits some of them. This table holds approximately 190,000 clones, about 83% found once. The sequencing sample was made of PBMCs. These receptor sequences come from a woman in her thirties in good health and CMV-seropositive. CDR3s include the opening cysteine and the closing phenylalanine or tryptophan. The order of the fields is J gene, V gene, clone size, D gene, CDR3 length, CDR3 protein, CDR3 DNA. D genes are given only for firm matches. Only some rows state a clone size, as once, few, many or a class for expanded clones.

J: TRBJ2-1
V: TRBV28
size: -
D: TRBD2
length: 16
CDR3: CASSAAGGSPPREQFF
DNA: TGTGCCAGCAGTGCAGCTGGCGGGAGCCCCCCGAGGGAGCAGTTCTTC

J: TRBJ1-2
V: TRBV18
size: -
D: TRBD1
length: 15
CDR3: CASSPGTGVDYGYTF
DNA: TGTGCCAGCTCACCGGGGACAGGGGTGGACTATGGCTACACCTTC

J: TRBJ2-3
V: TRBV10-1
size: few
D: TRBD2
length: 18
CDR3: CAIGTSGGDNPGTDTQYF
DNA: TGCGCCATCGGGACTAGCGGGGGGGACAACCCTGGCACAGATACGCAGTATTTT

J: TRBJ1-4
V: TRBV27
size: -
D: TRBD1
length: 17
CDR3: CASSRRGQAATNEKLFF
DNA: TGTGCCAGCAGTAGACGGGGACAGGCCGCAACTAATGAAAAACTGTTTTTT

J: TRBJ1-1
V: TRBV5-1
size: -
D: TRBD1
length: 12
CDR3: CASSLQGAEAFF
DNA: TGCGCCAGCAGCTTACAGGGGGCGGAAGCTTTCTTT

J: TRBJ2-2
V: TRBV5-1
size: -
D: TRBD2
length: 18
CDR3: CASSLRLAGGANTGELFF
DNA: TGCGCCAGCAGCTTGCGCCTAGCGGGGGGCGCGAACACCGGGGAGCTGTTTTTT

J: TRBJ2-1
V: TRBV10-1
size: -
D: TRBD1
length: 15
CDR3: CASSELGQGVNEQFF
DNA: TGCGCCAGCAGTGAGCTCGGACAGGGGGTTAATGAGCAGTTCTTC

J: TRBJ2-1
V: TRBV4-2
size: -
D: -
length: 15
CDR3: CASTRLAFSYNEQFF
DNA: TGTGCCAGCACCCGTCTAGCCTTTTCCTACAATGAGCAGTTCTTC

J: TRBJ2-1
V: TRBV29-1
size: -
D: -
length: 14
CDR3: CSPTRPGSYNEQFF
DNA: TGCAGCCCCACTCGACCGGGCTCCTACAATGAGCAGTTCTTC

J: TRBJ1-2
V: TRBV6-1
size: -
D: TRBD1
length: 13
CDR3: CASREDRVEGYTF
DNA: TGTGCCAGCAGGGAGGACAGGGTGGAAGGCTACACCTTC